These 21 T cell receptor beta chains were all obtained from the same sample, sequenced in a study of blood T cell repertoires in COVID-19. Repertoires were generated with immunoSEQ multiplex PCR, while TCRdb's copy carries only in-frame clones and drops some. The sample consists of tens of thousands of clones, 80% to 85% of them appearing once. Sequenced material: peripheral blood. Every receptor here comes from a human donor in a cohort sampled during active COVID-19.

The rearrangement joins TRBV27 to TRBJ1-4, with D unresolved. Per the germline V gene, CDR1 is MNHEY and CDR2 is SMNVEV (reference sequence). CDR3 size: 15 residues. The V and J ends lost 5 bases and 4 bases respectively, with 14 bases between them. The CDR3 DNA is TGTGCCAGCAGTGAAGCGGGGAGCGGTAATGAAAAACTGTTTTTT. It encodes CASSEAGSGNEKLFF.

CDR3 nucleotide sequence: TGTGCCAGCAGTTACTCGTATAGCGGGGACTACGAGCAGTACTTC. Translated, it gives CASSYSYSGDYEQYF. V and J are TRBV6-2 or TRBV6-3 and TRBJ2-7; 8 nucleotides align to TRBD2. V lost 0 bases and J lost 3; bases outside the gene matches: 4. This CDR3 contains 15 residues. Germline lookup yields CDR1 MNHEY and CDR2 SVGEGT.

The V call is TRBV10-3, the J call TRBJ1-2; TRBD1 might be the D (6 bases). This CDR3 is 14 amino acids long. Trimming pared 0 bases from V and 4 bases from J, leaving 9 bases between. In germline, CDR1 is ENHRY, CDR2 SYGVKD. The CDR3 DNA reads as TGTGCCATCAGTGAGTCCTCGGACAGCTATGGCTACACCTTC. Its translation is CAISESSDSYGYTF.

This chain uses TRBV29-1 with TRBJ2-7; D is ambiguous. Germline loops: CDR1 SQVTM, CDR2 ANQGSEA. The CDR3 covers 11 residues. V lost 4 bases and J lost 2, with 6 bases in between. The CDR3 here is CSVVGTYEQYF. CDR3 DNA: TGCAGCGTTGTGGGCACCTACGAGCAGTACTTC.

This rearrangement joins TRBV7-2 to TRBJ1-3; 11 positions agree with TRBD1. V trimming: 3 bases; J trimming: 3 bases; junction bases outside the gene matches: 1. There are 15 residues in the CDR3. Germline V gene lookup returns CDR1 SGHTA and CDR2 FQGNSA. Written as DNA, the CDR3 is TGTGCCAGCAGCTTCGGGACAGGGGGTGGAAACACCATATATTTT. Amino acids: CASSFGTGGGNTIYF.

The rearrangement uses TRBV19 and TRBJ1-6; D gene uncertain. V lost 10 bases and J lost 6, with 16 bases in between. Per germline, CDR1 LNHDA and CDR2 SQIVND (reference sequence). The CDR3 consists of 14 residues. This CDR3 is CATNTPAANSPLHF. The CDR3 DNA sequence: TGTGCCACTAATACCCCCGCGGCTAATTCACCCCTCCACTTT.

The CDR3 region is CASSLAYQTEMFF. The CDR3 DNA sequence: TGTGCCAGCAGTTTGGCCTATCAGACAGAGATGTTTTTT. The gene calls are TRBV27 and TRBJ1-4; TRBD1 is a possible D gene (5 bases). V shed 3 bases and J shed 15 bases, with 17 bases lying between them. Germline V gene lookup returns CDR1 MNHEY and CDR2 SMNVEV (reference sequence). The CDR3 is 13 residues long.

J is TRBJ2-4 and V is TRBV5-8; 8 positions agree with TRBD2. V shed 4 bases and J 6 bases; nucleotides not matched to a gene: 3. Germline CDR1 and CDR2: SGHTS and YDEGEE. The CDR3 sequence is 13 residues long. The CDR3 here is CASSLGGGNIQYF. CDR3 nucleotide sequence: TGTGCCAGCAGCCTCGGGGGGGGAAACATTCAGTACTTC. The full variable domain, with the rest looked up from reference TRBV5-8 and TRBJ2-4, is EAGVTQSPTHLIKTRGQQATLRCSPISGHTSVYWYQQALGLGLQFLLWYDEGEERNRGNFPPRFSGRQFPNYSSELNVNALELEDSALYLCASSLGGGNIQYFGAGTRLSVL.

V and J are TRBV9 and TRBJ1-2; TRBD1 matches at 7 bases. This CDR3 comprises 16 residues. The V gene's germline CDR1 is SGDLS and CDR2 YYNGEE. V shed 2 bases, J shed 0 bases, and the junction held 7 bases outside the gene matches. CDR3 sequence (DNA): TGTGCCAGCAGCGTTCCCGCCGACAGGGCTAACTATGGCTACACCTTC. Protein sequence: CASSVPADRANYGYTF.

The chain recombines TRBV10-3 with TRBJ1-1; the D gene is possibly TRBD1 (6 bases). The CDR3 loop spans 13 amino acids. The V gene's germline CDR1 is ENHRY and CDR2 SYGVKD. V lost 6 bases and J lost 3, with 11 bases in between. The CDR3 sequence is CAIRDSLYTEAFF. The CDR3 DNA sequence: TGTGCCATCAGGGACAGTTTATACACTGAAGCTTTCTTT.

The rearrangement joins TRBV5-6 to TRBJ2-6; D ambiguous. Germline-derived CDR1 and CDR2 are SGHDT and YYEEEE. Trimming pared 10 bases from V and 0 bases from J, leaving 11 bases between. This CDR3 spans 14 amino acids. The CDR3 coding sequence is TGTGCCTCCCTCTCGAGCTCTGGGGCCAACGTCCTGACTTTC. This translates into CASLSSSGANVLTF.

This chain connects TRBV7-2 to TRBJ1-4, with TRBD1 matching over 9 bases. Germline V gene lookup returns CDR1 SGHTA and CDR2 FQGNSA. The CDR3 runs to 14 residues. The V and J ends lost 1 base and 8 bases, in that order; junction bases with no gene match: 2. CDR3 nucleotide sequence: TGTGCCAGCAGCTTAGGAGGGACAGGGGAAAAACTGTTTTTT. Protein: CASSLGGTGEKLFF.

The chain employs TRBV28 and TRBJ2-7; possibly TRBD1 for D (6 bases). The CDR3 has 13 residues. Trimming left V 6 bases short and J 12 bases short, with 21 bases between. The germline CDR1 and CDR2 sequences are MDHEN and SYDVKM. The CDR3 protein is CASSRNPDRRWYF. DNA of the CDR3: TGTGCCAGCAGCCGCAATCCTGACAGGAGATGGTACTTC.

The gene calls are TRBV28 and TRBJ2-2, with 13 positions matching TRBD2. This CDR3 comprises 17 residues. Germline CDR1 and CDR2: MDHEN and SYDVKM. Unmatched junction bases numbered 5, after V lost 3 bases and J lost 4 bases. Written as DNA, the CDR3 is TGTGCCAGCAGTTTGGCGGGACTAGCGGGGACCACCGGGGAGCTGTTTTTT. This codes for CASSLAGLAGTTGELFF.

The genes are TRBV5-1 and TRBJ2-2, with a possible D match to TRBD2 (6 bases). CDR3 length: 17 amino acids. Trimming stripped 0 bases from V and 5 bases from J, with 17 bases between. CDR1 and CDR2 (germline): SGHRS, YFSETQ. CDR3 amino acids: CASSLAQGAGGTGELFF. CDR3 DNA: TGCGCCAGCAGCTTGGCGCAGGGTGCCGGGGGAACCGGGGAGCTGTTTTTT.

The chain combines TRBV5-1 with TRBJ2-7; D is unresolved. V was pared by 4 bases and J by 0 bases, with 5 bases between. This CDR3 spans 12 amino acids. Germline CDR1 reads SGHRS; CDR2 reads YFSETQ. CDR3 region: CASSPSSYEQYF. DNA of the CDR3: TGCGCCAGCAGCCCGAGCTCCTACGAGCAGTACTTC.

V gene TRBV14 combines with J gene TRBJ2-5, with D perhaps TRBD2 (6 bases). Germline loops: CDR1 SGHDN, CDR2 FVKESK. The CDR3 loop spans 16 amino acids. Trimming took off 2 bases at V and 6 bases at J, with 19 bases between the two ends. CDR3 amino acids: CASSQPGTAAGKTQYF. The CDR3 DNA reads TGTGCCAGCAGCCAACCTGGGACCGCCGCGGGGAAGACCCAGTACTTC.

The V gene is TRBV19, the J gene TRBJ1-2, with 7 nucleotides matching TRBD1. The CDR3 length is 15 residues. Trimming cost V 2 bases and J 0 bases; bases outside gene matches: 3. Germline values: CDR1 LNHDA, CDR2 SQIVND (reference sequence). The CDR3 region is CASSITGEANYGYTF. CDR3 in DNA: TGTGCCAGTAGTATAACAGGGGAAGCTAACTATGGCTACACCTTC.

CDR3 loop: CASSLDRTQRGYTF. The CDR3 DNA is TGTGCCAGCAGTCTCGACAGGACCCAGCGGGGCTACACCTTC. The J gene is TRBJ1-2, the V gene TRBV6-5; possibly TRBD1 for D (6 bases). Germline CDR1 and CDR2: MNHEY and SVGAGI. This CDR3 is built from 14 residues. The ends were cut back, 5 bases at V and 8 bases at J, with 18 bases in the middle.

V is TRBV27 and J is TRBJ1-1, with D possibly TRBD1 on 5 matching bases. The V gene lost 4 bases and the J gene lost 1 base, with 10 bases spanning the gap. Germline CDR1 MNHEY, CDR2 SMNVEV (reference sequence). The CDR3 is 14 residues long. This CDR3 is CASSSQVRNTEAFF. As DNA, the CDR3 is TGTGCCAGCAGTTCACAGGTGAGGAACACTGAAGCTTTCTTT.

The genes are TRBV7-9 and TRBJ1-1, with 7 bases identical to TRBD1. The CDR3 totals 15 residues. The germline V gene has CDR1 SEHNR and CDR2 FQNEAQ (reference sequence). V trimming: 1 base; J trimming: 2 bases; junction bases outside the gene matches: 4. CDR3 DNA: TGTGCCAGCAGCTTAGGGGGGACAGCAAACACTGAAGCTTTCTTT. Encoded protein: CASSLGGTANTEAFF.